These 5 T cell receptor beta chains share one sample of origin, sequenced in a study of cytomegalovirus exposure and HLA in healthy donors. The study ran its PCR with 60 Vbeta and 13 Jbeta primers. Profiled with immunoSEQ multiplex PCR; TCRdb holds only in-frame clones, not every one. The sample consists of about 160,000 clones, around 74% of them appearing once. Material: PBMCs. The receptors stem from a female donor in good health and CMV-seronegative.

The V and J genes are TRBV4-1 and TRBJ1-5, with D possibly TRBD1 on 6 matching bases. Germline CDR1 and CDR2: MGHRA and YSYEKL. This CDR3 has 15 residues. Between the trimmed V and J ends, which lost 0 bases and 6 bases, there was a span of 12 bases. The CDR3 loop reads CASSQDRGGGQPQHF. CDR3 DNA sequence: TGCGCCAGCAGCCAAGATCGAGGGGGGGGTCAGCCCCAGCATTTT.

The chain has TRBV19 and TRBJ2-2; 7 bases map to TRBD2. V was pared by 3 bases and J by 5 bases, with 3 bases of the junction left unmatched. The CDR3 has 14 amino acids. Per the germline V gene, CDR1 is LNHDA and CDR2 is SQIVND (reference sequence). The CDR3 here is CASSIGGSTGELFF. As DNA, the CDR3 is TGTGCCAGTAGTATTGGCGGGAGTACCGGGGAGCTGTTTTTT.

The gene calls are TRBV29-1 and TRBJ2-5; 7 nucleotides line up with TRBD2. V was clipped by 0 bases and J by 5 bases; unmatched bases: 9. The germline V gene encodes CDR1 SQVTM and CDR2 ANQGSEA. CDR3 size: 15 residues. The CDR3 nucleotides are TGCAGCGTTGAAGAGGGGCGGGAGTGGGATGAGACCCAGTACTTC. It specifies CSVEEGREWDETQYF.

The CDR3 protein is CASRGQGGIAEAFF. The CDR3 bases are TGTGCCAGCAGAGGACAGGGAGGGATCGCTGAAGCTTTCTTT. The chain uses TRBV2 and TRBJ1-1, with 8 bases fitting TRBD1. CDR3 length equals 14 residues. The germline CDR1 and CDR2 sequences are SNHLY and FYNNEI. The trim removed 6 bases at V and 6 bases at J, leaving 9 bases unmatched.

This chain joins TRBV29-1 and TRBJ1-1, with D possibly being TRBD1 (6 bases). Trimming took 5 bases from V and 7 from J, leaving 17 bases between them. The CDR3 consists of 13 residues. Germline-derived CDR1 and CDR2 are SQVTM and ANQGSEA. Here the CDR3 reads CSVSGLKGGEAFF. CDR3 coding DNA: TGCAGCGTTTCGGGGTTAAAAGGGGGTGAAGCTTTCTTT.